This T cell receptor beta chain was recorded in a study of technical replicates of blood from a few donors. Clones were sequenced by immunoSEQ multiplex PCR, and TCRdb holds only the in-frame ones, with some missing. The repertoire has roughly 70,000 clones, roughly 93% of them found once; the top ten carry approximately 0.27%. The trim removed 5 bases at V and 6 bases at J, leaving 10 bases unmatched. CDR3 length: 14 residues. Germline lookup yields CDR1 PRHDT and CDR2 FYEKMQ (reference sequence). The chain recombines TRBV13 with TRBJ2-7, with TRBD2 matching 7 bases. The specimen sequenced was T cells isolated from PBMCs. This sequence originates from a human donor in good health. The CDR3 here is CASSPTTSSLEQYF. CDR3 nucleotides: TGTGCCAGCAGCCCTACGACTAGCTCCCTCGAGCAGTACTTC.